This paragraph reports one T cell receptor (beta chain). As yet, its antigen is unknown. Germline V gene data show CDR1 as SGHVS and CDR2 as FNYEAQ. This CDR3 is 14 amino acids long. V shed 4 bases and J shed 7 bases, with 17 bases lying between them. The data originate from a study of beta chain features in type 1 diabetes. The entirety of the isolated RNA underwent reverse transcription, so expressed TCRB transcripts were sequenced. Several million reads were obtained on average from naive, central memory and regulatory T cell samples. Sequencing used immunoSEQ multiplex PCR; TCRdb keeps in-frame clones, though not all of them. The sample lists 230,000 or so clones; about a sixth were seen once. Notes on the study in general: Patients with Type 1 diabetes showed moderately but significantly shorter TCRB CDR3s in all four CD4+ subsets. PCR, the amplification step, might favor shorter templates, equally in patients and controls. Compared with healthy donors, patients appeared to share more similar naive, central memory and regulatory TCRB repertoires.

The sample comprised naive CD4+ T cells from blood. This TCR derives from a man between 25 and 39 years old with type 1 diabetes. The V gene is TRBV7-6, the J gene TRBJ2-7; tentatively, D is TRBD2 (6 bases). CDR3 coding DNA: TGTGCCAGCAGCTCCGGGGGTAGCCGGAATGAGCAGTACTTC. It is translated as CASSSGGSRNEQYF.